Following are 12 T cell receptor beta chains from one sample sequenced in a study of T cells after posttransplantation cyclophosphamide. Repertoires were generated with immunoSEQ multiplex PCR, while TCRdb's copy carries only in-frame clones and drops some. There are 7,500 to 8,000 clones in the sample, none observed a single time. Busulfan-fludarabine conditioning, marrow transplant, and cyclophosphamide on days +3 and +4 were administered. The starting material was PBMCs, obtained 94 days after allogeneic stem cell transplant with posttransplant cyclophosphamide. The receptors come from a female patient between 55 and 75 years old who received an allogeneic stem cell transplant from an unrelated donor, was CMV-positive, and had acute GVHD only. The graft donor may be the source of some T cells.

This clone has a count of ten or more. At one end the junction does not follow the germline gene, possibly because of a read error. This chain links TRBV7-3 with TRBJ2-7; TRBD2 is a possible D gene (6 bases). The CDR3 is made up of 15 amino acids. Germline V gene lookup returns CDR1 SGHTA and CDR2 FQGTGA. The CDR3: CASSLTAGNSYEQYF. In DNA form, the CDR3 reads TGTGCCAGCAGCCTAACCGCGGGGAACTCCTACGAGCAGTACTTC.

This clone came up many times. This chain uses TRBV6-2 or TRBV6-3 with TRBJ2-3; no clear D gene. Trimming shortened V by 1 base and J by 2 bases, and 13 bases separated the two germline ends. Germline V gives CDR1 MNHEY, CDR2 SVGEGT. CDR3 length: 16 residues. DNA for the CDR3: TGTGCCAGCAGTTACTTGGTAGTCCGCTCCACAGATACGCAGTATTTT. It translates to CASSYLVVRSTDTQYF.

This clone was observed many times. This sequence joins TRBV5-1 and TRBJ1-2; 7 nucleotides line up with TRBD1. Germline V gene sequence: CDR1 SGHRS, CDR2 YFSETQ. The CDR3 length is 14 residues. The trim removed 4 bases at V and 2 bases at J, leaving 5 bases unmatched. In nucleotides, the CDR3 is TGCGCCAGCAGCCTGGGACAGAGAAACTATGGCTACACCTTC. Translating gives CASSLGQRNYGYTF.

This clone was detected ten times or more. This chain connects TRBV28 to TRBJ1-3, with no clear D. From germline, CDR1 is MDHEN and CDR2 SYDVKM. The CDR3 consists of 13 residues. The ends were cut back, 4 bases at V and 4 bases at J, with 8 bases in the middle. The chain's CDR3 is CASSSRPGNTIYF. For the CDR3, the DNA is TGTGCCAGCAGTTCCCGTCCCGGAAACACCATATATTTT.

Ten or more counts support this clone. The CDR3 sequence is CAWSKQGLLEQFF. The CDR3 coding sequence is TGTGCCTGGAGCAAGCAGGGACTCCTCGAGCAGTTCTTC. V and J are TRBV30 and TRBJ2-1; D perhaps matches TRBD2 (6 bases). The CDR3 totals 13 residues. The ends were cut back, 3 bases at V and 10 bases at J, with 16 bases in the middle. Per germline, CDR1 GTSNPN and CDR2 SVGIG (reference sequence).

This clone has more than one count but fewer than ten. This chain joins TRBV28 and TRBJ1-5, with D unresolved. Germline V gives CDR1 MDHEN, CDR2 SYDVKM. The CDR3 covers 15 residues. The V end was cut by 6 bases, the J end by 1 base, with 13 bases between. CDR3 amino acids: CASRAGLGSNQPQHF. Written as DNA, the CDR3 is TGTGCCAGCAGGGCCGGGTTAGGCAGCAATCAGCCCCAGCATTTT.

This clone was picked up many times. The CDR3 protein is CASSARGGPYNEQFF. DNA for the CDR3: TGTGCCAGCAGCGCCCGGGGGGGCCCCTACAATGAGCAGTTCTTC. The rearrangement joins TRBV7-3 to TRBJ2-1; 8 bases are shared with TRBD2. Germline V gene data show CDR1 as SGHTA and CDR2 as FQGTGA. V lost 5 bases and J lost 2; bases outside the gene matches: 5. The CDR3 has 15 amino acids.

This clone was counted many times. V gene TRBV6-5 combines with J gene TRBJ1-2; perhaps TRBD1 as D (6 bases). Germline CDR1 is MNHEY and CDR2 is SVGAGI. CDR3 length equals 13 residues. The V end was cut by 6 bases, the J end by 8 bases, with 16 bases between. CDR3 loop: CASSRSGDGGYTF. CDR3 nucleotide sequence: TGTGCCAGCAGCCGATCAGGGGATGGCGGCTACACCTTC.

V and J are TRBV29-1 and TRBJ1-2, with 9 bases that match TRBD1. This CDR3 has 13 residues. With V trimmed by 7 bases and J by 5 bases, 8 bases remained unmatched. CDR1 SQVTM and CDR2 ANQGSEA come from the germline V gene. The CDR3 DNA reads TGCAGCGCAAGACAGGGGGGAGGGTATGGCTACACCTTC. Encoded protein: CSARQGGGYGYTF.

In its sample, this clone was seen many times. The chain joins TRBV5-1 to TRBJ2-1, with 9 bases fitting TRBD2. Germline assignment: CDR1 SGHRS and CDR2 YFSETQ. CDR3 size: 16 residues. The V gene end was trimmed by 2 bases and the J gene end by 0 bases; junction bases not matched to a gene: 3. For the CDR3, the DNA is TGCGCCAGCAGCTTACCGACTAGCGGCTCCTACAATGAGCAGTTCTTC. Its translation: CASSLPTSGSYNEQFF. Using reference TRBV5-1 and TRBJ2-1 for the parts outside the CDR3, the full variable domain is KAGVTQTPRYLIKTRGQQVTLSCSPISGHRSVSWYQQTPGQGLQFLFEYFSETQRNKGNFPGRFSGRQFSNSRSEMNVSTLELGDSALYLCASSLPTSGSYNEQFFGPGTRLTVL.

V and J are TRBV11-2 and TRBJ2-5, with 8 bases identical to TRBD2. The length of the CDR3 is 18 residues. Germline trimming cut 4 bases from V and 5 bases from J; bases unmatched to any gene: 18. Germline CDR1 and CDR2: SGHAT and FQNNGV. This CDR3 is CASSSDESGSGGSETQYF. DNA for the CDR3: TGTGCCAGCAGCTCAGACGAGAGCGGATCGGGGGGGAGCGAGACCCAGTACTTC.

The CDR3 sequence is CASSPAGGSYGYTF. For the CDR3, the DNA is TGTGCCAGCAGCCCCGCCGGGGGGAGCTATGGCTACACCTTC. The chain recombines TRBV7-2 with TRBJ1-2; the D gene is possibly TRBD1 (5 bases). CDR1 SGHTA and CDR2 FQGNSA come from the germline V gene. V lost 5 bases to trimming and J lost 4 bases, with 14 bases between them. CDR3 length equals 14 residues.